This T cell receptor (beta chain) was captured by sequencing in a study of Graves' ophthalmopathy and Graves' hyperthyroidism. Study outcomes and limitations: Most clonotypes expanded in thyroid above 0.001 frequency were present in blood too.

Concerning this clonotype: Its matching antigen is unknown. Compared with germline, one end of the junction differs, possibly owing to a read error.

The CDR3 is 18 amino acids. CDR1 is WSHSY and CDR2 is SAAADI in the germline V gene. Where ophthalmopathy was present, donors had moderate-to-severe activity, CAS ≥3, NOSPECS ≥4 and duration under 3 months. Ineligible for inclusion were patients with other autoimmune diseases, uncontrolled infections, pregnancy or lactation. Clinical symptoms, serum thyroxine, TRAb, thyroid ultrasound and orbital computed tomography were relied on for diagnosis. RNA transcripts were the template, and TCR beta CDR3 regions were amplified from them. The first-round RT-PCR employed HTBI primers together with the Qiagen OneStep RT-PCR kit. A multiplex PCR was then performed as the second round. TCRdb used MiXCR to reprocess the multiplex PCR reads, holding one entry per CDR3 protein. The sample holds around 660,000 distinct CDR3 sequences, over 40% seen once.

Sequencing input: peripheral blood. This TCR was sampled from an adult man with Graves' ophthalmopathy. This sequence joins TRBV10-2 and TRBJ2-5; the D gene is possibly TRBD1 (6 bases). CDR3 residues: CASSRDSNTGTLQETQYF. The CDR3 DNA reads TGTGCCAGCAGCCGGGATAGCAACACCGGGACACTTCAAGAGACCCAGTACTTC.